Given below is one T cell receptor (beta chain) in context. Its matching antigen is unknown. This specimen comes from a study of shared clonotypes between healthy human individuals. Across the study: Donor composition was a couple of women and three men, aged 18 to 49. Three plates were used per donor for CD4 naive, three for CD4 memory, two for CD8 naive and one for CD8 memory.

The CDR3 runs to 15 residues. Trimming pared 6 bases from V and 3 bases from J, leaving 14 bases between. The germline V gene has CDR1 SNHLY and CDR2 FYNNEI. Whole-study results and caveats: Sharing across four donors was highest in naive CD4 (roughly 5%) and lowest in memory CD8 (around 0.4%). The study drew on few donors, limiting represented genetic and exposure-history diversity.

The assay was immunoSEQ multiplex PCR, and TCRdb's table has in-frame clones only and misses some. This repertoire shows under 2.5 million clones, roughly 90% found once; its top ten account for around 0.35%. The origin of this receptor is a man between 18 and 29 years old in good health. Some clones in this sample may be carry-over from other donors' samples. The chain couples TRBV2 to TRBJ1-4; TRBD1 might be the D (6 bases). The sequenced sample was naive CD4+ T cells from PBMCs. The sample's subset: CD45RA+ positively selected. CDR3 region: CASRQQGSANEKLFF. CDR3 bases: TGTGCCAGCAGGCAACAGGGTTCTGCTAATGAAAAACTGTTTTTT.